These T cell receptor beta chains were read from a single sample in a study of T cell changes during pregnancy in multiple sclerosis. Only in-frame clones appear in the TCRdb table, and some are missing; sequencing was by immunoSEQ multiplex PCR. The table records around 20,000 clones, about 90% of them present only once. The sequenced sample was CD8+ T cells from peripheral blood mononuclear cells, obtained after pregnancy. The receptors stem from a female donor in good health, enrolled as a control in a pregnancy study. Each CDR3 is given with its conserved first and last residue. The D gene is left open where the match is weak. Size is stated for part of the rows, as once, few or many counts, or as a class when the clone is expanded.

>TRBJ2-5|.|TRBV21-1|.
CASSKVNRKLQETQYF
TGTGCCAGCAGCAAAGTTAATCGGAAACTACAAGAGACCCAGTACTTC
>TRBJ1-1|.|TRBV4-1|.
CASSHRQVNTEAFF
TGCGCCAGCAGCCACCGACAGGTGAACACTGAAGCTTTCTTT
>TRBJ2-7|TRBD1|TRBV7-6|.
CASSSGTGVSYEQYF
TGTGCCAGCAGCTCCGGGACAGGGGTCTCCTACGAGCAGTACTTC
>TRBJ2-3|TRBD2|TRBV7-3|.
CASSLVEVGVGLAHPDTQYF
TGTGCCAGCAGCTTAGTTGAGGTTGGTGTGGGACTAGCCCACCCAGATACGCAGTATTTT
>TRBJ2-1|.|TRBV30|.
CAWSGGLEQFF
TGTGCCTGGAGTGGGGGCCTAGAGCAGTTCTTC
>TRBJ2-1|.|TRBV11-3|.
CASRGRDWSYNEQFF
TGTGCCAGCAGAGGACGGGACTGGTCCTACAATGAGCAGTTCTTC
>TRBJ2-3|TRBD1|TRBV5-1|.
CASETGTTQYF
TGCGCCAGCGAGACAGGGACGACGCAGTATTTT
>TRBJ1-3|.|TRBV5-5|.
CASSLVGGHADTIYF
TGTGCCAGCAGCTTGGTTGGTGGCCATGCGGACACCATATATTTT
>TRBJ2-2|.|TRBV5-4|.
CASNRYTGELFF
TGTGCCAGCAACAGGTACACCGGGGAGCTGTTTTTT
>TRBJ1-2|.|TRBV7-2|.
CASSFEEDRRYGYTF
TGTGCCAGCAGCTTTGAGGAGGACCGCCGTTATGGCTACACCTTC
>TRBJ1-2|.|TRBV29-1|few
CSVATEEYGYTF
TGCAGCGTAGCGACAGAAGAGTATGGCTACACCTTC
>TRBJ1-4|TRBD1|TRBV14|.
CASSQITGTGLTANEKLFF
TGTGCCAGCAGCCAGATAACCGGGACAGGGTTGACGGCTAATGAAAAACTGTTTTTT
>TRBJ2-1|TRBD2|TRBV15|once
CATSSPVGLAGTNEQFF
TGTGCCACCAGCAGTCCCGTCGGACTAGCGGGGACTAATGAGCAGTTCTTC
>TRBJ2-5|TRBD1|TRBV30|.
CAWSGTEYQETQYF
TGTGCCTGGAGCGGGACAGAGTACCAAGAGACCCAGTACTTC
>TRBJ2-7|.|TRBV7-9|once
CASSPSGSYEQYF
TGTGCCAGCAGCCCCTCGGGTAGCTACGAGCAGTACTTC
>TRBJ2-5|.|TRBV7-6|.
CASSLGLKKETQYF
TGTGCCAGCAGCTTAGGGCTGAAGAAAGAGACCCAGTACTTC
>TRBJ2-1|.|TRBV6-4|medium-sized
CASSEGAEAYNEQFF
TGTGCCAGCAGTGAGGGAGCGGAAGCCTACAATGAGCAGTTCTTC
>TRBJ1-6|.|TRBV27|.
CASTSSTPLEPLHF
TGTGCCAGCACCTCCTCGACACCCCTCGAGCCCCTCCACTTT
>TRBJ1-1|.|TRBV5-6|once
CASSLAVNTEAFF
TGTGCCAGCAGCTTGGCAGTGAACACTGAAGCTTTCTTT
>TRBJ2-3|TRBD2|TRBV4-3|.
CASSQDQRHPGGNTDTQYF
TGCGCCAGCAGCCAAGACCAGCGCCATCCGGGGGGGAACACAGATACGCAGTATTTT
>TRBJ1-1|TRBD1|TRBV4-2|.
CASSRQGEAFF
TGTGCCAGCAGCAGACAGGGTGAAGCTTTCTTT
>TRBJ2-3|.|TRBV18|.
CASSPSKRGNPFSTDTQYF
TGTGCCAGCTCACCTTCGAAAAGGGGAAACCCCTTTAGCACAGATACGCAGTATTTT
>TRBJ2-7|TRBD1|TRBV11-3|.
CASSYGQGDEQYF
TGTGCCAGCAGCTACGGACAGGGGGACGAGCAGTACTTC
>TRBJ2-7|.|TRBV6-6|.
CASSDWEQYF
TGTGCCAGCAGCGACTGGGAGCAGTACTTC
>TRBJ2-7|TRBD1|TRBV13|.
CASSSRTGSYEQYF
TGTGCCAGCAGCTCACGGACAGGATCCTACGAGCAGTACTTC
>TRBJ2-7|.|TRBV7-2|.
CASRDPRTVYEQYF
TGTGCCAGTCGAGATCCCCGTACCGTCTACGAGCAGTACTTC
>TRBJ2-5|TRBD1|TRBV6-5|once
CASSSGQGQETQYF
TGTGCCAGCAGTTCCGGACAGGGGCAAGAGACCCAGTACTTC
>TRBJ1-5|.|TRBV7-2|.
CASSSQGPDQPQHF
TGTGCCAGCAGCTCACAGGGTCCCGATCAGCCCCAGCATTTT
>TRBJ1-5|TRBD1|TRBV6-6|.
CASSLTGDSNQPQHF
TGTGCCAGCAGCCTAACAGGGGATAGCAATCAGCCCCAGCATTTT
>TRBJ2-1|.|TRBV6-5|once
CASSDSLNEQFF
TGTGCCAGCAGTGACAGCCTCAATGAGCAGTTCTTC
>TRBJ2-7|.|TRBV4-3|.
CASSPGQSYEQYF
TGCGCCAGCAGCCCAGGACAGTCCTACGAGCAGTACTTC
>TRBJ2-2|.|TRBV15|few
CATSRTEMGSGELFF
TGTGCCACCAGCAGGACCGAAATGGGCTCCGGGGAGCTGTTTTTT
>TRBJ2-1|.|TRBV19|.
CASSTPRSSSYNEQFF
TGTGCCAGTAGTACCCCGAGATCTAGCTCCTACAATGAGCAGTTCTTC
>TRBJ1-2|TRBD1|TRBV27|once
CASSEDRGANYGYTF
TGTGCCAGCAGTGAAGACAGGGGGGCTAACTATGGCTACACCTTC
>TRBJ2-7|.|TRBV7-2|.
CASSGQSYEQYF
TGTGCCAGCAGTGGACAGTCCTACGAGCAGTACTTC
>TRBJ2-5|TRBD1|TRBV4-3|.
CASSRLTGEIETQYF
TGCGCCAGCAGCCGACTAACAGGGGAAATTGAGACCCAGTACTTC
>TRBJ2-7|.|TRBV5-1|once
CASSLTTTGDYEQYF
TGCGCCAGCAGCTTGACAACGACGGGGGACTACGAGCAGTACTTC
>TRBJ2-3|.|TRBV15|.
CATRGDYADTQYF
TGTGCCACCCGCGGGGATTACGCAGATACGCAGTATTTT
>TRBJ2-7|.|TRBV29-1|.
CSVDIRGPFYEQYF
TGCAGCGTTGATATCAGGGGCCCGTTCTACGAGCAGTACTTC
>TRBJ1-6|.|TRBV2|.
CASSAGTGWLPLHF
TGTGCCAGCTCCGCCGGGACTGGGTGGTTACCCCTCCACTTT